Below, one T cell receptor (beta chain) is given with its context. Its antigen remains unidentified. The data were obtained in a study of CD8 T cells in ankylosing spondylitis. Study-wide findings and caveats: Among TCR beta sequences, a motif of fewer than 10 highly homologous variants appeared characteristic of ankylosing spondylitis blood. Matched ankylosing spondylitis synovial fluid reportedly showed significant enrichment of disease-linked clones.

Each CDR3 protein is one row after TCRdb ran MiXCR on the 5' RACE reads. The table lists about 450,000 distinct CDR3 sequences, more than 25% of them singletons. The V gene lost 5 bases and the J gene lost 10 bases, with 15 bases spanning the gap. This CDR3 has 13 amino acids. The J gene is TRBJ2-1, the V gene TRBV12-3 or TRBV12-4; a weak D match, TRBD2 (6 bases). The sequencing input was blood, either unsorted or a sorted T cell fraction (not recorded which). The sequence was obtained from a male donor with ankylosing spondylitis. The CDR3 coding sequence is TGTGCCAGCAGTCCCCCGACTAGATACGAGCAGTTCTTC. It translates to CASSPPTRYEQFF.